This TCR beta chain was observed in a study of T cell responses to AZD1222 COVID-19 vaccine. Broader study findings: Among AZD1222 vaccinees, only 5 to 7 were seropositive at baseline.

Of note for this clone: Antigen unknown.

TCRdb's copy holds only in-frame clones and misses some; the assay was immunoSEQ multiplex PCR. Among tens of thousands of clones listed, less than 95% were seen once. Analyses pooled second doses at about 4 or about 12 weeks. In germline, CDR1 is SGHRS, CDR2 YFSETQ. V was trimmed by 6 bases and J by 5 bases, leaving 10 bases between them. This CDR3 comprises 12 residues. The rearrangement joins TRBV5-1 to TRBJ2-3; tentatively, D is TRBD2 (5 bases). The receptor comes from an adult who received the AZD1222 COVID-19 vaccine. Specimen: peripheral blood, collected 28 days after the second AZD1222 dose. This CDR3 reads CASNRGQDTQYF. The CDR3 DNA reads TGCGCCAGCAATAGAGGGCAAGATACGCAGTATTTT. Combining the CDR3 with reference TRBV5-1 and TRBJ2-3 gives the whole variable domain KAGVTQTPRYLIKTRGQQVTLSCSPISGHRSVSWYQQTPGQGLQFLFEYFSETQRNKGNFPGRFSGRQFSNSRSEMNVSTLELGDSALYLCASNRGQDTQYFGPGTRLTVL.